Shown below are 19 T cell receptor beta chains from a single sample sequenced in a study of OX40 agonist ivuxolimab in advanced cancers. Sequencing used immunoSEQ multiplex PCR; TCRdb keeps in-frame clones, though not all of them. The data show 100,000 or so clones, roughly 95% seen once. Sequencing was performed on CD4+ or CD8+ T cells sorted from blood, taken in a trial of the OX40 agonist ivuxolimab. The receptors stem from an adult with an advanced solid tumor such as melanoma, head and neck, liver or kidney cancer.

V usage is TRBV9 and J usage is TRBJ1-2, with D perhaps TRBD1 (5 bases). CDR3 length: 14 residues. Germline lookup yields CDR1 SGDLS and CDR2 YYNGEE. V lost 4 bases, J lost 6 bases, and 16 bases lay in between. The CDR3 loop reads CASSPRGSRDGYTF. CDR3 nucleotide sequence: TGTGCCAGCAGCCCTAGGGGCTCTCGGGATGGCTACACCTTC.

The CDR3 region is CASGEARAEYTEAFF. The CDR3 coding sequence is TGTGCCAGCGGTGAAGCTAGGGCGGAGTACACTGAAGCTTTCTTT. The chain links TRBV5-4 to TRBJ1-1; no clear D gene. Trimming pared 7 bases from V and 3 bases from J, leaving 19 bases between. Germline V gene lookup returns CDR1 SGHNT and CDR2 YYREEE (reference sequence). This CDR3 spans 15 amino acids.

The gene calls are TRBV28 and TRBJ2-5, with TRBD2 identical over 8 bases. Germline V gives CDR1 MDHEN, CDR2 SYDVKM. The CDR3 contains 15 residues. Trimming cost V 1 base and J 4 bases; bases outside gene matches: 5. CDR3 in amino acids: CASSLSITSGETQYF. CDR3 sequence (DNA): TGTGCCAGCAGTTTATCGATTACTAGCGGAGAGACCCAGTACTTC.

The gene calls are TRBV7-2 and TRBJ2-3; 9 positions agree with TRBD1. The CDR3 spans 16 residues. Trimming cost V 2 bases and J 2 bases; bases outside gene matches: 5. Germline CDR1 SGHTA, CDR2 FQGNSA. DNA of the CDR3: TGTGCCAGCAGCTTAACAGGGGGCGTTGTCACAGATACGCAGTATTTT. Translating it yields CASSLTGGVVTDTQYF.

In nucleotides, the CDR3 is TGTGCCAGCGTCGCGGGGGATGAAAAACTGTTTTTT. Protein: CASVAGDEKLFF. V gene TRBV7-9 combines with J gene TRBJ1-4, with D possibly TRBD1 on 5 matching bases. Per germline, CDR1 SEHNR and CDR2 FQNEAQ (reference sequence). This CDR3 comprises 12 residues. The germline V and J ends were trimmed by 8 bases and 6 bases, with 10 bases remaining between them.

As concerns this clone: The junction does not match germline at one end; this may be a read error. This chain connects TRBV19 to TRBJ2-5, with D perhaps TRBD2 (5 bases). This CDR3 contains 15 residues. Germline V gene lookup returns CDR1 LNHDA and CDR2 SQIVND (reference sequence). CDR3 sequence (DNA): TGTGCCAGCAGTATAGATCAAGAGGGTATCGAGACCCAGTACTTC. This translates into CASSIDQEGIETQYF.

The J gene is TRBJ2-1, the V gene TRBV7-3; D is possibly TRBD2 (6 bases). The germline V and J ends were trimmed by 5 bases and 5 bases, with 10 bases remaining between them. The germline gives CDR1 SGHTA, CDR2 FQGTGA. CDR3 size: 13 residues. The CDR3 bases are TGTGCCAGCAGCGGGACTGGCAACAATGAGCAGTTCTTC. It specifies CASSGTGNNEQFF.

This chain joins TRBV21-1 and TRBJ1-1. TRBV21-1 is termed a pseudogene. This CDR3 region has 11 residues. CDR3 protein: CARSGYTEAFF. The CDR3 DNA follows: TGTGCCCGAAGTGGATACACTGAAGCTTTCTTT.

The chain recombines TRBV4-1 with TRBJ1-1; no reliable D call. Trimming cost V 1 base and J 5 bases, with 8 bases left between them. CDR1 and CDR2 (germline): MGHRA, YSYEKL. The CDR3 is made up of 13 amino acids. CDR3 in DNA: TGCGCCAGCAGCCAAGGGCGGGTTACTGAAGCTTTCTTT. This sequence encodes CASSQGRVTEAFF.

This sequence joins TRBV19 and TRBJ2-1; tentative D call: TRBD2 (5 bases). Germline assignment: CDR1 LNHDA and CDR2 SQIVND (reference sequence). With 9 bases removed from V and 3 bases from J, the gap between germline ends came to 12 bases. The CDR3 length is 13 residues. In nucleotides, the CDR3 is TGTGCCAGCAGCGTTGGGAGCTACAATGAGCAGTTCTTC. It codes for CASSVGSYNEQFF.

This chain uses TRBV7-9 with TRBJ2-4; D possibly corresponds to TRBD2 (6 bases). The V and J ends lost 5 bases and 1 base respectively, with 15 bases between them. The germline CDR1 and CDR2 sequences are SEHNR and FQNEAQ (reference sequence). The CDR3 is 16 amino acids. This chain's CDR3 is CASSPKEGPAKNIQYF. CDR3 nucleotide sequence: TGTGCCAGCAGCCCTAAGGAGGGGCCGGCCAAAAACATTCAGTACTTC.

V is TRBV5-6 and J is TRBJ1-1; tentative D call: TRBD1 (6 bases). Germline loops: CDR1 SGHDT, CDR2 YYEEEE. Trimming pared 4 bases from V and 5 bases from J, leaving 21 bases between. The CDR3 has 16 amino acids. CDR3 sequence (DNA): TGTGCCAGCAGCGTGGGAGTCGGGGGCGAGGGAACTGAAGCTTTCTTT. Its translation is CASSVGVGGEGTEAFF.

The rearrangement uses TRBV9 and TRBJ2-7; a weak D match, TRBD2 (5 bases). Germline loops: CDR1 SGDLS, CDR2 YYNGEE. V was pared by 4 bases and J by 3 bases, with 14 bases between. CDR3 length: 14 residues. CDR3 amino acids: CASSPESSGYEQYF. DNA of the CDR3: TGTGCCAGCAGCCCAGAAAGCAGCGGCTACGAGCAGTACTTC.

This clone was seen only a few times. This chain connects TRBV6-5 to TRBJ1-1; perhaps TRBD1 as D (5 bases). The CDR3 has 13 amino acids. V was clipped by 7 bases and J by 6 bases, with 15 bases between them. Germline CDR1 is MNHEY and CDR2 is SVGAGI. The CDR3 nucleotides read TGTGCCAGCATCCAATCGAGGGGAGCTGAAGCTTTCTTT. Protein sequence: CASIQSRGAEAFF.

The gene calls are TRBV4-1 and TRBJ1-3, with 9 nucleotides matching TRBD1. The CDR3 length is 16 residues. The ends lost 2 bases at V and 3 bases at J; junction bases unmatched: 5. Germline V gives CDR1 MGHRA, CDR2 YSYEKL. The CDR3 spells CASSQPPGQGGNTIYF. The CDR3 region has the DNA TGCGCCAGCAGCCAACCGCCGGGACAGGGTGGAAACACCATATATTTT.

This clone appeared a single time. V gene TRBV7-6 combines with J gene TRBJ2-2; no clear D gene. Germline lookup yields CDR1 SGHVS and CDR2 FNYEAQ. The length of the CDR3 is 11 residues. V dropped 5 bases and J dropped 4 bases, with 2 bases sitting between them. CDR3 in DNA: TGTGCCAGCAGCAGCACCGGGGAGCTGTTTTTT. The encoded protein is CASSSTGELFF. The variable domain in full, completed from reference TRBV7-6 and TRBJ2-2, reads GAGVSQSPRYKVTKRGQDVALRCDPISGHVSLYWYRQALGQGPEFLTYFNYEAQQDKSGLPNDRFSAERPEGSISTLTIQRTEQRDSAMYRCASSSTGELFFGEGSRLTVL.

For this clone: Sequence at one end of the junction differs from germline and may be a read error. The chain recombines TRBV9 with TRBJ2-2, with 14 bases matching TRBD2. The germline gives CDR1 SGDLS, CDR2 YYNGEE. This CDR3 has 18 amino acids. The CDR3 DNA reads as TGTGCCCGCAGCGTAGGAGGACTAGCGGGGGGCGGAACCGGGGAGCTGTTTTTT. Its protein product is CARSVGGLAGGGTGELFF. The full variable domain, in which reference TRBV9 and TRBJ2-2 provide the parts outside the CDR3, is DSGVTQTPKHLITATGQRVTLRCSPRSGDLSVYWYQQSLDQGLQFLIQYYNGEERAKGNILERFSAQQFPDLHSELNLSSLELGDSALYFCARSVGGLAGGGTGELFFGEGSRLTVL.

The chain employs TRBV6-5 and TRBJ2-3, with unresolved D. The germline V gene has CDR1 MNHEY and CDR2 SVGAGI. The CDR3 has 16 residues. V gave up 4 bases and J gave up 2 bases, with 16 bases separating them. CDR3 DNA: TGTGCCAGCAGTTTGGGGTTGGCGGAGTCCACAGATACGCAGTATTTT. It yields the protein CASSLGLAESTDTQYF.

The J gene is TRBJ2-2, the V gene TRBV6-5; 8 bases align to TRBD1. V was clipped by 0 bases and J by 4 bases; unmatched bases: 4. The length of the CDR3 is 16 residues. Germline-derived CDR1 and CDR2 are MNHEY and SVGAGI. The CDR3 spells CASSYSWTGSTGELFF. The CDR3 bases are TGTGCCAGCAGTTACTCATGGACAGGGAGCACCGGGGAGCTGTTTTTT.